The table lists the clone carrying this TCR beta chain with a few counts. TCRdb ran MiXCR on the 5' RACE reads and lists one entry per CDR3 protein. Here the sample spans 53,000 or so distinct CDR3 sequences, roughly an eighth being singletons. This sample is part of a study of early T cells in non-severe SARS-CoV-2 infection. The receptor was isolated from an adult who was a healthcare worker with PCR-confirmed SARS-CoV-2 infection or an uninfected control (not recorded which). The sequencing used whole blood, collected at baseline.

The CDR3 DNA reads TGCGCCAGCAGCTTGGCTGTCCTAGGAAACACCGGGGAGCTGTTTTTT. Translated, it gives CASSLAVLGNTGELFF. The chain uses TRBV5-1 and TRBJ2-2, with D unresolved. Germline CDR1 reads SGHRS; CDR2 reads YFSETQ. Trimming took off 0 bases at V and 2 bases at J, with 11 bases between the two ends. The CDR3 runs to 16 residues.